Listed here are 5 T cell receptor beta chains from one sample, sequenced in a study of blood T cell repertoires in COVID-19. The data were produced by immunoSEQ multiplex PCR, yet TCRdb's version contains in-frame clones alone and is incomplete. Here the sample spans approximately 260,000 clones, about 93% being singletons. Specimen: PBMCs or T cells enriched from blood (not recorded which). These receptors were taken from a woman aged 18-29 years who had recovered from COVID-19.

The genes are TRBV10-3 and TRBJ1-6; possible D gene TRBD1, 5 bases. The V gene lost 0 bases and the J gene lost 13 bases, with 16 bases spanning the gap. The CDR3 runs 15 residues. From germline, CDR1 is ENHRY and CDR2 SYGVKD. For the CDR3, the DNA is TGTGCCATCAGTGAGTCACCAGGGTTGGGATCCCCCCTCCACTTT. This translates into CAISESPGLGSPLHF.

The chain couples TRBV6-6 to TRBJ2-2, with D unclear. CDR3 length: 16 residues. V was trimmed by 6 bases and J by 0 bases, leaving 14 bases between them. In germline, CDR1 is MNHNY, CDR2 SVGAGI (reference sequence). CDR3 DNA sequence: TGTGCCAGCAGCCGCTCCCGTAGAACGAACACCGGGGAGCTGTTTTTT. Residues: CASSRSRRTNTGELFF.

The chain carries TRBV20-1 and TRBJ2-3; 8 bases line up with TRBD1. The germline V gene has CDR1 DFQATT and CDR2 SNEGSKA (reference sequence). J was trimmed by 3 bases and V by 3 bases; bases with no gene match: 5. The CDR3 extends over 14 amino acids. CDR3 sequence (DNA): TGCAGTGCTAGTTCCGGACAGGGTACAGATACGCAGTATTTT. The encoded protein is CSASSGQGTDTQYF.

The V gene is TRBV28, the J gene TRBJ1-1; D gene unclear. The V end lost 2 bases, the J end lost 3 bases, and 7 bases lay between the germline ends. The CDR3 consists of 13 residues. CDR1 MDHEN and CDR2 SYDVKM come from the germline V gene. The CDR3: CASSLPRDTEAFF. CDR3 nucleotides: TGTGCCAGCAGTTTACCCCGTGACACTGAAGCTTTCTTT.

This clone was observed once. J is TRBJ1-5 and V is TRBV5-8; D gene ambiguous. Germline lookup yields CDR1 SGHTS and CDR2 YDEGEE. Trimming pared 1 base from V and 6 bases from J, leaving 8 bases between. The CDR3 contains 13 residues. The DNA for the CDR3 is TGTGCCAGCAGCTTGCCCGGTGGTCAGCCCCAGCATTTT. This gives the protein CASSLPGGQPQHF.